This TCR beta chain was recovered during a study of cytomegalovirus exposure and HLA in healthy donors. Points from the study as a whole: Exclusion as indistinguishable affected some V segments, including TRBV6-2 and TRBV6-3.

The PCR ran on 60 Vbeta and 13 Jbeta primers. Assay used: immunoSEQ multiplex PCR; TCRdb lists only in-frame clones, some missing. The table records around 170,000 clones, around 80% of them present only once. Germline V gene data show CDR1 as SQVTM and CDR2 as ANQGSEA. There are 16 residues in the CDR3. The ends were cut back, 1 base at V and 0 bases at J, with 13 bases in the middle. Points on this clone: Its cognate antigen is unknown.

The sample taken for sequencing was PBMCs. The J gene is TRBJ1-3, the V gene TRBV29-1; no clear D. The source of this sequence is a woman aged 40 to 49 in good health and CMV-seronegative. The CDR3 spells CSVEGATNFSGNTIYF. In DNA, the CDR3 is TGCAGCGTTGAAGGGGCAACAAACTTCTCTGGAAACACCATATATTTT.